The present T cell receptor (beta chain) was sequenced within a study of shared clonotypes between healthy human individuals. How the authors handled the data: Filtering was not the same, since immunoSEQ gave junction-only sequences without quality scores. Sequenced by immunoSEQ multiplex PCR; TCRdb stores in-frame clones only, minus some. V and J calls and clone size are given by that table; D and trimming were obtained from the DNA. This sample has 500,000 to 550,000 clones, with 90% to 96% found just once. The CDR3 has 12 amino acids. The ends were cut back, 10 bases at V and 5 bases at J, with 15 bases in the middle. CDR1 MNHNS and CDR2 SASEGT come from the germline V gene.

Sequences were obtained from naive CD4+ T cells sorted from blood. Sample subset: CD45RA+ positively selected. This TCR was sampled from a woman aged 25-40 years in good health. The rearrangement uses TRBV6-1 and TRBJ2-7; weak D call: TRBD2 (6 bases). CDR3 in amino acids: CATLARFDEQYF. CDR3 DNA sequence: TGTGCCACACTAGCCAGGTTTGACGAGCAGTACTTC.